Presented here are 24 T cell receptor beta chains from one specimen sequenced in a study of cytomegalovirus exposure and HLA in healthy donors (dated by TCRdb to 2016 to 2017). The library was built by means of the immunoSEQ multiplex PCR assay. Here the immuneACCESS table is served through TCRdb, limited to in-frame sequences with V and J called. Missing clones are a known gap in these copies; in checked studies unresolved V genes cover under half, and the rest lacks a known reason. Recorded for this sample are roughly 98,000 clones; over 75% of them occurred a single time. Jointly, the top ten make up less than 7.5% of the sample. The sample comprised PBMCs. All receptors come from a man aged 18 to 29 in good health and CMV-seropositive.

The chain employs TRBV5-4 and TRBJ2-5; D call uncertain. The CDR3 extends over 15 amino acids. The germline V gene has CDR1 SGHNT and CDR2 YYREEE (reference sequence). V was pared by 2 bases and J by 1 base, with 12 bases between. The CDR3 is CASSLEVGVQETQYF. CDR3 DNA sequence: TGTGCCAGCAGCTTAGAAGTAGGAGTCCAAGAGACCCAGTACTTC.

The chain combines TRBV7-9 with TRBJ1-4, with 8 bases matching TRBD1. Germline CDR1 is SEHNR and CDR2 is FQNEAQ (reference sequence). V lost 5 bases, J lost 8 bases, and 7 bases stayed unmatched. This CDR3 region has 14 residues. The DNA of the CDR3 is TGTGCCAGCAGCCGCACACGGACAGGGGAAAAACTGTTTTTT. This codes for CASSRTRTGEKLFF.

This clone has just one count. The chain combines TRBV14 with TRBJ2-5, with 8 bases fitting TRBD2. This CDR3 region has 12 residues. In germline, CDR1 is SGHDN, CDR2 FVKESK. The J segment lost 11 bases and the V segment lost 5 bases, leaving 7 bases of the junction unmatched. The CDR3 sequence is CASSYNREGQYF. The CDR3, as DNA: TGTGCCAGCAGCTATAACCGGGAGGGGCAGTACTTC.

J is TRBJ2-1 and V is TRBV13; D call uncertain. Trimming shortened V by 1 base and J by 6 bases, and 4 bases separated the two germline ends. Germline V gene data show CDR1 as PRHDT and CDR2 as FYEKMQ (reference sequence). The CDR3 sequence is 12 residues long. The CDR3 region has the DNA TGTGCCAGCAGCTTAGTCTTCAATGAGCAGTTCTTC. It codes for CASSLVFNEQFF.

The CDR3 protein is CASSLPGTGAVYGYTF. Written as DNA, the CDR3 is TGTGCCAGCAGCCTCCCCGGGACAGGGGCAGTCTATGGCTACACCTTC. The V gene is TRBV11-2, the J gene TRBJ1-2; the match to TRBD1 covers 10 bases. This CDR3 has 16 residues. Germline V gives CDR1 SGHAT, CDR2 FQNNGV. V lost 5 bases and J lost 4; bases outside the gene matches: 10. Complete variable domain (other parts from reference TRBV11-2 and TRBJ1-2): EAGVAQSPRYKIIEKRQSVAFWCNPISGHATLYWYQQILGQGPKLLIQFQNNGVVDDSQLPKDRFSAERLKGVDSTLKIQPAKLEDSAVYLCASSLPGTGAVYGYTFGSGTRLTVV.

CDR3 loop: CASSSGTRANYGYTF. In DNA form, the CDR3 reads TGTGCCAGCAGCTCCGGGACACGAGCTAACTATGGCTACACCTTC. The rearrangement links TRBV7-8 to TRBJ1-2; a possible D gene is TRBD1 (6 bases). The V gene lost 4 bases and the J gene lost 0 bases, with 12 bases spanning the gap. Germline lookup yields CDR1 SGHVS and CDR2 FQNEAQ. The CDR3 loop spans 15 amino acids.

This clone was observed a single time. The chain joins TRBV7-9 to TRBJ2-3; 10 positions match TRBD1. Trimming took 5 bases from V and 0 from J; bases not matched to a gene: 5. The germline V gene has CDR1 SEHNR and CDR2 FQNEAQ (reference sequence). The CDR3 sequence is 16 residues long. CDR3 loop: CASSRGQGTSTDTQYF. DNA of the CDR3: TGTGCCAGCAGCCGGGGACAGGGGACTAGCACAGATACGCAGTATTTT.

The rearrangement uses TRBV5-1 and TRBJ2-1; 7 bases fit TRBD2. Germline CDR1 SGHRS, CDR2 YFSETQ. There are 15 residues in the CDR3. J gave up 4 bases and V 0 bases, and 4 bases lay outside the gene matches. CDR3 in DNA: TGCGCCAGCAGCTTGGACACTAGCGCTTACAATGAGCAGTTCTTC. This sequence encodes CASSLDTSAYNEQFF.

The chain is built from TRBV5-1 and TRBJ2-1; TRBD2 aligns across 8 bases. The CDR3 runs to 15 residues. V dropped 3 bases and J dropped 6; count of bases not matched to a gene: 8. Germline V CDR1 and CDR2: SGHRS, YFSETQ. The CDR3 DNA reads as TGCGCCAGCAGCTACGGACTAGCCCATACCAATGAGCAGTTCTTC. Its translation: CASSYGLAHTNEQFF.

Of note for this clone: Other DNA sequences in this sample translate to the same CDR3. J is TRBJ2-7 and V is TRBV5-1; 11 nucleotides align to TRBD1. The CDR3 is 14 amino acids. CDR1 is SGHRS, CDR2 YFSETQ, per germline. Trimming removed 4 bases from V and 2 bases from J; junction bases left unmatched: 2. CDR3 amino acids: CASSLGQGAYEQYF. In DNA form, the CDR3 reads TGCGCCAGCAGCCTGGGACAGGGGGCCTACGAGCAGTACTTC.

The chain couples TRBV9 to TRBJ2-7; possible D gene TRBD1, 6 bases. From germline, CDR1 is SGDLS and CDR2 YYNGEE. V was trimmed by 2 bases and J by 2 bases, leaving 11 bases between them. The CDR3 contains 14 residues. CDR3 nucleotide sequence: TGTGCCAGCAGCGTCACGGACAGACCCTACGAGCAGTACTTC. Translated: CASSVTDRPYEQYF.

The chain carries TRBV7-9 and TRBJ2-2; 8 bases fit TRBD2. This CDR3 region has 13 residues. Per germline, CDR1 SEHNR and CDR2 FQNEAQ (reference sequence). J gave up 7 bases and V 6 bases, and 4 bases lay outside the gene matches. The CDR3 nucleotides are TGTGCCAGCAGGATAGCGGGGTACGGGGAGCTGTTTTTT. Its translation: CASRIAGYGELFF.

This chain links TRBV10-3 with TRBJ2-2; 8 bases fit TRBD1. The CDR3 is made up of 15 amino acids. With V trimmed by 6 bases and J by 0 bases, 3 bases remained unmatched. Germline CDR1 ENHRY, CDR2 SYGVKD. CDR3 bases: TGTGCCATCAGCGGACAGGGCCCGAACACCGGGGAGCTGTTTTTT. It yields the protein CAISGQGPNTGELFF.

This sequence joins TRBV5-5 and TRBJ1-5; D not resolved. Per the germline V gene, CDR1 is SGHKS and CDR2 is YYEKEE (reference sequence). There are 15 residues in the CDR3. V lost 0 bases to trimming and J lost 0 bases, with 7 bases between them. In DNA, the CDR3 is TGTGCCAGCAGCTTGGGAGGCTTTAGCAATCAGCCCCAGCATTTT. This gives the protein CASSLGGFSNQPQHF.

The chain recombines TRBV18 with TRBJ2-1; weak D call: TRBD2 (5 bases). Germline assignment: CDR1 KGHSH and CDR2 LQKENI. This CDR3 is 15 amino acids long. Trimming pared 3 bases from V and 7 bases from J, leaving 16 bases between. The CDR3 bases are TGTGCCAGCTCACCTCAGGCGACTAACCTTAATGAGCAGTTCTTC. Protein sequence: CASSPQATNLNEQFF.

This chain uses TRBV12-5 with TRBJ2-7, with 8 bases aligning to TRBD1. The CDR3 covers 14 residues. CDR1 and CDR2 from the germline V gene are LGHNT and FRNRAP. V dropped 6 bases and J dropped 2; count of bases not matched to a gene: 6. The CDR3 coding sequence is TGTGCTAGTGGGAGAATACAGGGGGCCTACGAGCAGTACTTC. Protein sequence: CASGRIQGAYEQYF.

In this sample, this clone turned up once. The chain links TRBV15 to TRBJ2-7, with D hard to call. Germline V CDR1 and CDR2: LNHNV, YYDKDF (reference sequence). CDR3 length: 15 residues. Trimming removed 0 bases from V and 0 bases from J, with 9 bases in between. CDR3 amino acids: CATSRDPGFSYEQYF. Written as DNA, the CDR3 is TGTGCCACCAGCAGAGATCCCGGGTTCTCCTACGAGCAGTACTTC.

This clone has only a few counts. The CDR3 sequence: CASSLTSGKYNEQFF. The CDR3 coding sequence is TGTGCCAGCAGCTTAACTAGCGGGAAGTACAATGAGCAGTTCTTC. The chain couples TRBV7-2 to TRBJ2-1; TRBD2 matches at 10 bases. With V trimmed by 2 bases and J by 4 bases, 2 bases remained unmatched. This CDR3 comprises 15 residues. The germline V gene has CDR1 SGHTA and CDR2 FQGNSA.

J is TRBJ2-1 and V is TRBV7-7; 8 nucleotides match TRBD2. Germline-derived CDR1 and CDR2 are SSHAT and FNYEAQ (reference sequence). The CDR3 spans 17 residues. The J segment lost 0 bases and the V segment lost 1 base, leaving 5 bases of the junction unmatched. The CDR3 region has the DNA TGTGCCAGCAGCTTAGGGGGGAGCGGGAGCTCCTACAATGAGCAGTTCTTC. It codes for CASSLGGSGSSYNEQFF.

The CDR3 here is CASSPSPLSNEQFF. The CDR3, as DNA: TGTGCCAGCAGCCCCTCCCCCCTATCCAATGAGCAGTTCTTC. This chain uses TRBV7-2 with TRBJ2-1, with D unresolved. CDR1 and CDR2 (germline): SGHTA, FQGNSA. Deletions cut 5 bases from V and 6 bases from J, with 14 bases between. This CDR3 has 14 amino acids.

The V gene is TRBV18, the J gene TRBJ1-2; D gene uncertain. This CDR3 contains 13 residues. Per germline, CDR1 KGHSH and CDR2 LQKENI. Trimming cost V 4 bases and J 6 bases, with 12 bases left between them. The CDR3 DNA sequence: TGTGCCAGCTCACATAATGACATCGATGGCTACACCTTC. Its translation is CASSHNDIDGYTF.

This sequence joins TRBV19 and TRBJ2-7; D may be TRBD1 (5 bases). Germline CDR1 LNHDA, CDR2 SQIVND (reference sequence). Trimming cost V 3 bases and J 3 bases, with 12 bases left between them. CDR3 size: 14 residues. The CDR3 sequence is CASSIDSSHYEQYF. CDR3 bases: TGTGCCAGTAGTATTGACAGTTCCCACTACGAGCAGTACTTC. The full variable domain, rest sourced from reference TRBV19 and TRBJ2-7, is DGGITQSPKYLFRKEGQNVTLSCEQNLNHDAMYWYRQDPGQGLRLIYYSQIVNDFQKGDIAEGYSVSREKKESFPLTVTSAQKNPTAFYLCASSIDSSHYEQYFGPGTRLTVT.

This CDR3 is CASSLQAGVTDTQYF. The CDR3 DNA is TGTGCCAGCAGTCTCCAAGCGGGAGTAACAGATACGCAGTATTTT. The chain carries TRBV6-5 and TRBJ2-3; TRBD2 matches at 8 bases. Germline assignment: CDR1 MNHEY and CDR2 SVGAGI. V trimming: 5 bases; J trimming: 3 bases; junction bases outside the gene matches: 7. This CDR3 is 15 amino acids long.

Turning to this clone: The identical CDR3 is also encoded by other nucleotide sequences in the sample. The V and J genes are TRBV6-5 and TRBJ1-4; D is possibly TRBD1 (6 bases). This CDR3 is built from 14 residues. Germline values: CDR1 MNHEY, CDR2 SVGAGI. Trimming cost V 5 bases and J 5 bases, with 12 bases left between them. DNA of the CDR3: TGTGCCAGCAGTCCCGGACAGACCAATGAAAAACTGTTTTTT. This sequence encodes CASSPGQTNEKLFF.